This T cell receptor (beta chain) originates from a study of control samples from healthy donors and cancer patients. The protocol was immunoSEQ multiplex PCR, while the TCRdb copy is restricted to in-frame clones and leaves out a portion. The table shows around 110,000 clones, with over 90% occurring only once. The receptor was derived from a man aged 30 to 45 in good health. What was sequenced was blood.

This CDR3 is CASSTGPNEQFF. The CDR3 nucleotides read TGCGCCAGCAGCACAGGGCCCAATGAGCAGTTCTTC. The rearrangement joins TRBV5-1 to TRBJ2-1; D is possibly TRBD1 (6 bases). The germline V gene encodes CDR1 SGHRS and CDR2 YFSETQ. V dropped 4 bases and J dropped 6 bases, with 8 bases sitting between them. The CDR3 consists of 12 residues.